What follows is one T cell receptor beta chain and its context. This clonotype was found many times. Its antigen remains unidentified. Base qualities are not recorded, but no much larger clone differs from it by a single base. V and J lose 2 bases and 3 bases, and a span of 10 bases separates them. The CDR3 runs 14 amino acids, cysteine and phenylalanine included. The read is trimmed to its CDR3 DNA, 42 bases read in frame from base 1. The CDR1 and CDR2 encoded by the germline V gene (reference sequence) are SGHNT and YYREEE. Total RNA and DNA were co-extracted from 20-30 mg of bulk tissue with the AllPrep DNA/RNA mini kit, without cell sorting. Between late 2015 and March 2016, 5 or 6 patients in China with histopathologically diagnosed primary liver carcinoma had their tumors surgically resected. At the time of sampling, the patients had chronic HBV infection and had not received any treatment. Five spatially separated regions were sampled per tumor: superior, inferior, left-lateral and right-lateral poles, plus the tumor centre. Histological examination found more than 80% viable tumor cells in every tumor sample. Pieces of fresh tumor and adjacent tissue were cut in half, with one half kept in RNAlater at -80 degrees C and the other half sent for histology.

A constant-region primer and ProtoScript II reverse transcriptase were used to reverse-transcribe TCRbeta-specific cDNA from about 500 ng total RNA. Construction of the TCRbeta libraries relied on three nested rounds of multiplex PCR, following a slightly modified ARM-PCR procedure. The first two PCR rounds used multiplex TRBV1-TRBV30 forward primers with a Cbeta reverse primer, each for 10 cycles. Sample barcodes and Illumina adapters were added in a final 25-cycle PCR with Deep VentR polymerase. Amplicons of 200-500 bp were gel-purified with a QIAquick gel extraction kit before sequencing. TCRbeta amplicons were sequenced on an Illumina HiSeq 2500 with 250-bp paired-end reads. The paper's data handling went like this. Reads were quality-trimmed with Trimmomatic v0.33, and paired reads were merged with FLASH v1.2.11 to recover full CDR3 sequences. V, D and J germline segments were assigned to the rearranged TCRbeta sequences using MiGEC v1.2.1b. VDJtools v1.0.0 computed clonotype statistics and Shannon-Wiener diversity indices. Except for diversity analysis, only the 250 most abundant clonotypes of each sample were used in subsequent analyses to reduce sampling bias. TCRdb reprocessing: public reads trimmed at Q25 with fastp, clones called with MiXCR, in-frame beta chains kept. Records with the same CDR3 protein are collapsed into one entry carrying the most frequent genes and DNA. TCRdb, not the authors, supplied the V and J calls. The sample table holds 95,000 to 150,000 distinct CDR3 sequences, of which 50% to 65% were seen once. Jointly, the top ten make up about a tenth of the sample.

The sample is drawn from a study of tumor-infiltrating lymphocytes in primary liver carcinoma (TCRdb year 2017). Regarding the study in general: Of the five patients (three men and two women, aged 30 to 69 years), four had hepatocellular carcinoma and one had combined HCC and intrahepatic cholangiocarcinoma. A total of about 35 specimens from 5 patients went through TCRbeta repertoire sequencing, namely 25 tumor regions, 5 adjacent noncancerous liver tissues and 5 peripheral blood samples. Across five regions of each liver tumor, along with adjacent normal tissue and blood, the study brought together TCRbeta repertoire sequencing, expression microarrays and whole-exome sequencing. To link TCRbeta repertoire diversity with the local molecular phenotype, the 25 tumor region samples were profiled using Agilent mRNA microarrays. Roughly 3.5 to 7.5 million productive TCRbeta reads were obtained per sample, and no significant difference in read depth was found between tissue types. The five patients had tumors of stage T1-T3 N0M0, with maximum diameters ranging from roughly 4.2 to 11 cm. Repertoires from technical replicates were highly reproducible, with mean shared-clone rates approximately 0.88 and correlation coefficients above 0.98.

The paper's findings and limits, for the study overall: Just about 7.5-25% of top clones turned up in all five regions of a tumor, which suggests spatial heterogeneity among tumor-infiltrating T cells. Bulk unsorted samples precluded comparing CD4+ and CD8+ T cell repertoires. Only a few patients were included in the study, and the authors note that the findings should be validated in a larger study. Consistent with antigen-driven expansion, pairs of tumor regions showed higher repertoire overlap (mean about 36%) than either tumor-adjacent pairs (approximately 17%) or tumor-blood pairs (roughly 15%). Because only the TCR beta chain was sequenced and unpaired alpha chains were not captured, true repertoire diversity is likely underestimated. The top 250 clones accounted for a significantly greater share of the repertoire in tumors than in blood (p = 0.039).

The clonotype comes from an older woman with primary liver carcinoma and hepatitis B virus infection. The sequencing sample was made of liver tumor tissue from sampling region 1. The sample's cell subset or site, from its label and the paper: tumor region T1, superior pole. Rearrangement joined TRBV5-4 to TRBJ2-3; the D gene lacks a confident call. The nucleotide sequence is given as TGTGCCAGCAGCTTTTTGGGTAGTACAGATACGCAGTATTTT. It encodes CASSFLGSTDTQYF.